The 26 T cell receptor beta chains presented below share a single source sample, sequenced in a study of radiotherapy plus CTLA-4 blockade in lung cancer. Measured with immunoSEQ multiplex PCR; TCRdb has only the in-frame clones, and not every one. Among some 92,000 clones listed, roughly four fifths were seen once. The material sequenced was peripheral blood, taken from a patient treated with radiotherapy plus ipilimumab. These receptors came from a human donor with non-small cell lung cancer who had a partial response to radiotherapy plus ipilimumab.

The chain couples TRBV6-5 to TRBJ2-5; 8 bases are shared with TRBD2. J lost 4 bases, V lost 5 bases, and 6 bases had no gene match. Looked up from germline, CDR1 is MNHEY and CDR2 is SVGAGI. The CDR3 sequence is 14 residues long. The CDR3 nucleotides are TGTGCCAGCAGTGAGAGCGGGAGCGGAGAGACCCAGTACTTC. It is translated as CASSESGSGETQYF.

This clone appeared a single time. This chain joins TRBV30 and TRBJ2-7; the D gene is possibly TRBD1 (5 bases). V was pared by 0 bases and J by 7 bases, with 16 bases between. Germline V CDR1 and CDR2: GTSNPN, SVGIG (reference sequence). The length of the CDR3 is 14 residues. In DNA form, the CDR3 reads TGTGCCTGGAGTGTAGGCCAGGGTCTTAGGGAGCAGTACTTC. This codes for CAWSVGQGLREQYF.

The chain couples TRBV28 to TRBJ1-5, with TRBD1 matching over 9 bases. Germline values: CDR1 MDHEN, CDR2 SYDVKM. The CDR3 consists of 15 residues. The V and J ends lost 6 bases and 5 bases, in that order; junction bases with no gene match: 8. CDR3 coding DNA: TGTGCCAGCAGCTCCCCCGGGACAGGGTATCAGCCCCAGCATTTT. Translating gives CASSSPGTGYQPQHF.

V usage is TRBV5-8 and J usage is TRBJ1-4; D gene unclear. CDR1 SGHTS and CDR2 YDEGEE come from the germline V gene. The CDR3 is 16 amino acids. V lost 1 base and J lost 6, with 16 bases in between. CDR3 DNA: TGTGCCAGCAGCTTGCGGGCGAGCGGGATTGATGAAAAACTGTTTTTT. Translated: CASSLRASGIDEKLFF. The complete variable domain, with remaining parts taken from reference TRBV5-8 and TRBJ1-4, reads EAGVTQSPTHLIKTRGQQATLRCSPISGHTSVYWYQQALGLGLQFLLWYDEGEERNRGNFPPRFSGRQFPNYSSELNVNALELEDSALYLCASSLRASGIDEKLFFGSGTQLSVL.

The rearrangement uses TRBV6-5 and TRBJ1-1, with D possibly TRBD1 on 5 matching bases. CDR3 length: 14 residues. Trimming removed 6 bases at V and 4 bases at J, with 15 bases between. The V gene's germline CDR1 is MNHEY and CDR2 SVGAGI. The CDR3 region has the DNA TGTGCCAGCAGGAGTGGGGGGGTGGTCACTGAAGCTTTCTTT. It translates to CASRSGGVVTEAFF.

The J gene is TRBJ2-7, the V gene TRBV5-1; TRBD1 aligns across 8 bases. Germline V CDR1 and CDR2: SGHRS, YFSETQ. V lost 5 bases, J lost 5 bases, and 9 bases stayed unmatched. This CDR3 is 14 amino acids long. This CDR3 reads CASRYLDRVHEQYF. DNA of the CDR3: TGCGCCAGCAGGTACTTGGACAGGGTCCACGAGCAGTACTTC.

V gene TRBV7-9 combines with J gene TRBJ2-5; TRBD2 matches 12 bases. The CDR3 totals 15 residues. Germline V gene sequence: CDR1 SEHNR, CDR2 FQNEAQ (reference sequence). V lost 5 bases, J lost 4 bases, and 5 bases stayed unmatched. CDR3 coding DNA: TGTGCCAGCAGCCCGGAGGGACTAGCGGGAGAGACCCAGTACTTC. Protein sequence: CASSPEGLAGETQYF.

In nucleotides, the CDR3 is TGCAGCAAGGGAAGGCGTCCCGGAGGGGACTACAATGAGCAGTTCTTC. Its translation: CSKGRRPGGDYNEQFF. The chain uses TRBV29-1 and TRBJ2-1; the D gene is possibly TRBD2 (6 bases). V was clipped by 8 bases and J by 3 bases, with 23 bases between them. CDR1 is SQVTM and CDR2 is ANQGSEA in the germline V gene. This CDR3 comprises 16 residues.

This chain uses TRBV6-1 with TRBJ2-5; D ambiguous. The CDR3 is 11 amino acids. Germline V lookup: CDR1 MNHNS, CDR2 SASEGT. V dropped 2 bases and J dropped 5 bases, with 3 bases sitting between them. The CDR3 protein is CASSEHETQYF. The CDR3, as DNA: TGTGCCAGCAGTGAACATGAGACCCAGTACTTC.

The chain employs TRBV7-3 and TRBJ2-2, with 8 bases fitting TRBD2. Germline lookup yields CDR1 SGHTA and CDR2 FQGTGA. Trimming removed 2 bases from V and 6 bases from J; junction bases left unmatched: 11. This CDR3 comprises 17 residues. The CDR3 reads CASSLSVASGLSGELFF. The CDR3 coding sequence is TGTGCCAGCAGCTTATCGGTGGCTAGCGGGCTATCCGGGGAGCTGTTTTTT.

In its sample, this clone was seen once. The rearrangement links TRBV19 to TRBJ1-4, with 8 bases lining up with TRBD1. The germline CDR1 and CDR2 sequences are LNHDA and SQIVND (reference sequence). The V gene end was trimmed by 6 bases and the J gene end by 3 bases; junction bases not matched to a gene: 3. This CDR3 region has 14 residues. The CDR3 sequence is CASRRTGSNEKLFF. In DNA, the CDR3 is TGTGCCAGTAGAAGGACAGGGTCTAATGAAAAACTGTTTTTT.

This clone was counted once. This chain connects TRBV27 to TRBJ1-1; D is possibly TRBD1 (5 bases). The CDR3 runs 16 residues. Germline CDR1 and CDR2: MNHEY and SMNVEV (reference sequence). V lost 3 bases, J lost 1 base, and 15 bases lay in between. The CDR3 DNA reads as TGTGCCAGCAGTTTGTGGGTCTCCAGGGCGAACACTGAAGCTTTCTTT. Amino acid sequence: CASSLWVSRANTEAFF.

This chain links TRBV10-1 with TRBJ2-5; 10 bases map to TRBD2. Germline CDR1 reads WNHNN; CDR2 reads SYGVQD (reference sequence). Unmatched junction bases numbered 4, after V lost 4 bases and J lost 2 bases. This CDR3 region has 15 residues. CDR3 sequence reads: CASSGLAGPQETQYF. Written as DNA, the CDR3 is TGCGCCAGCAGTGGACTAGCGGGCCCTCAAGAGACCCAGTACTTC.

The chain uses TRBV29-1 and TRBJ2-5; 7 nucleotides align to TRBD1. With V trimmed by 7 bases and J by 1 base, 3 bases remained unmatched. Germline V lookup: CDR1 SQVTM, CDR2 ANQGSEA. The CDR3 has 12 residues. The DNA for the CDR3 is TGCAGCGCCTCAGGGGGCCAAGAGACCCAGTACTTC. The encoded protein is CSASGGQETQYF.

Remarks on this clone: Germline and junction disagree at one end, which may indicate a read error. Additional DNA sequences in this sample encode the identical CDR3. The chain employs TRBV7-6 and TRBJ1-4, with 9 positions matching TRBD1. Germline V gene data show CDR1 as SGHVS and CDR2 as FNYEAQ. The CDR3 covers 15 residues. The CDR3 DNA sequence: TGTGCCAGCAGCGGTGACAGGGGGGGAATACGGAAACTGTTTTTC. It codes for CASSGDRGGIRKLFF. The full variable domain, completed using reference TRBV7-6 and TRBJ1-4, is GAGVSQSPRYKVTKRGQDVALRCDPISGHVSLYWYRQALGQGPEFLTYFNYEAQQDKSGLPNDRFSAERPEGSISTLTIQRTEQRDSAMYRCASSGDRGGIRKLFFGSGTQLSVL.

V is TRBV18 and J is TRBJ2-5, with a tentative D call TRBD2 (6 bases). The CDR3 is made up of 13 amino acids. CDR1 and CDR2 (germline): KGHSH, LQKENI. Trimming pared 1 base from V and 5 bases from J, leaving 8 bases between. The CDR3 sequence is CASSPQEGETQYF. CDR3 DNA: TGTGCCAGCTCACCACAGGAGGGGGAGACCCAGTACTTC.

The chain recombines TRBV29-1 with TRBJ2-7; D gene uncertain. V shed 4 bases and J shed 0 bases, with 7 bases lying between them. The CDR3 totals 12 residues. Germline values: CDR1 SQVTM, CDR2 ANQGSEA. CDR3 amino acids: CSVAVLSYEQYF. The CDR3, as DNA: TGCAGCGTTGCGGTCCTCTCCTACGAGCAGTACTTC.

The chain uses TRBV5-1 and TRBJ1-1; D is perhaps TRBD1 (6 bases). From germline, CDR1 is SGHRS and CDR2 YFSETQ. This CDR3 spans 13 amino acids. V was trimmed by 3 bases and J by 6 bases, leaving 12 bases between them. The CDR3: CASSYQQGSEAFF. CDR3 DNA: TGCGCCAGCAGCTACCAACAGGGCTCTGAAGCTTTCTTT.

The V and J genes are TRBV5-1 and TRBJ2-1, with 10 bases aligning to TRBD2. The CDR3 loop spans 15 amino acids. V was clipped by 5 bases and J by 7 bases; unmatched bases: 9. Germline V lookup: CDR1 SGHRS, CDR2 YFSETQ. DNA for the CDR3: TGCGCCAGCAGGTACCTAGCGGGAGTCGGTAATGAGCAGTTCTTC. It is translated as CASRYLAGVGNEQFF.

The rearrangement links TRBV2 to TRBJ2-2; TRBD1 matches at 8 bases. Trimming at V came to 9 bases and at J to 7 bases, leaving 4 bases not matched to a gene. Germline CDR1 is SNHLY and CDR2 is FYNNEI. This CDR3 is 12 amino acids long. The DNA of the CDR3 is TGTGCCAGTAGAACAGGGGGCGGGGAGCTGTTTTTT. It is translated as CASRTGGGELFF.

This clone was detected once. V gene TRBV7-9 combines with J gene TRBJ1-1; D call uncertain. The CDR3 has 14 residues. Looked up from germline, CDR1 is SEHNR and CDR2 is FQNEAQ (reference sequence). V lost 2 bases to trimming and J lost 1 base, with 8 bases between them. CDR3 region: CASSLLLENTEAFF. CDR3 sequence (DNA): TGTGCCAGCAGCTTATTATTAGAGAACACTGAAGCTTTCTTT.

The CDR3 nucleotides are TGTGCCAGCAGCTCACAGCCCAGGGGGACTAATGAAAAACTGTTTTTT. Translation: CASSSQPRGTNEKLFF. This sequence joins TRBV7-2 and TRBJ1-4; 7 positions match TRBD1. Trimming removed 4 bases from V and 2 bases from J; junction bases left unmatched: 7. The CDR3 covers 16 residues. Germline assignment: CDR1 SGHTA and CDR2 FQGNSA.

This rearrangement joins TRBV27 to TRBJ1-1, with D possibly being TRBD1 (5 bases). V lost 8 bases and J lost 7, with 14 bases in between. Germline CDR1 and CDR2: MNHEY and SMNVEV (reference sequence). The CDR3 contains 12 residues. The CDR3 reads CASGTLRGEAFF. Written as DNA, the CDR3 is TGTGCCAGCGGAACCTTAAGGGGTGAAGCTTTCTTT.

The chain joins TRBV30 to TRBJ2-7; a possible D gene is TRBD2 (6 bases). V was cut by 3 bases and J by 3 bases, with 6 bases left in between. The CDR3 totals 11 residues. CDR1 and CDR2 (germline): GTSNPN, SVGIG (reference sequence). The CDR3 reads CAWSGSYEQYF. CDR3 coding DNA: TGTGCCTGGAGCGGGAGCTACGAGCAGTACTTC.

This clone was seen a handful of times. The genes are TRBV6-5 and TRBJ1-1, with 7 positions matching TRBD1. V lost 6 bases, J lost 10 bases, and 17 bases stayed unmatched. In germline, CDR1 is MNHEY, CDR2 SVGAGI. CDR3 length equals 15 residues. The CDR3: CASREHGAGDSRAFF. CDR3 in DNA: TGTGCCAGCAGGGAGCATGGGGCAGGGGACAGCCGAGCTTTCTTT.

The V call is TRBV10-2, the J call TRBJ1-2, with 10 bases matching TRBD1. The CDR3 consists of 18 residues. The J segment lost 8 bases and the V segment lost 4 bases, leaving 19 bases of the junction unmatched. The germline V gene has CDR1 WSHSY and CDR2 SAAADI. The CDR3 protein is CASSGSAGTGAVVRGYTF. Written as DNA, the CDR3 is TGCGCCAGCAGTGGCTCCGCCGGGACAGGGGCCGTGGTGAGGGGCTACACCTTC.